One and the same sample provided the 8 T cell receptor beta chains below, sequenced in a study of response to subunit inactivated influenza vaccine. TCRdb re-called the RT-PCR reads through MiXCR, storing one row per CDR3 protein. The sample lists approximately 500,000 distinct CDR3 sequences; about 14% were seen once. The sample here was PBMCs from blood, taken about 13 days after vaccination. The origin of the receptors is a middle-aged man who received an inactivated influenza vaccine.

This clonotype was seen a few times. The CDR3 is CASSSREKLFF. The CDR3 coding sequence is TGTGCCAGCAGCAGCCGGGAGAAACTGTTTTTT. The V gene is TRBV12-3 or TRBV12-4, the J gene TRBJ1-4; D is unresolved. Deletions cut 6 bases from V and 11 bases from J, with 10 bases between. The CDR3 has 11 residues.

This clonotype was counted a few times. This sequence joins TRBV11-2 and TRBJ2-1; D is unresolved. CDR1 and CDR2 (germline): SGHAT, FQNNGV. The CDR3 is 13 residues long. Trimming took 1 base from V and 5 from J, leaving 6 bases between them. The CDR3 loop reads CASSLAPHNEQFF. The CDR3 DNA reads TGTGCCAGCAGCTTAGCCCCCCACAATGAGCAGTTCTTC. Full variable domain (rest looked up from reference TRBV11-2 and TRBJ2-1): EAGVAQSPRYKIIEKRQSVAFWCNPISGHATLYWYQQILGQGPKLLIQFQNNGVVDDSQLPKDRFSAERLKGVDSTLKIQPAKLEDSAVYLCASSLAPHNEQFFGPGTRLTVL.

This clonotype occurred many times. V is TRBV5-1 and J is TRBJ2-1; 10 nucleotides line up with TRBD2. Germline lookup yields CDR1 SGHRS and CDR2 YFSETQ. Trimming removed 4 bases from V and 3 bases from J; junction bases left unmatched: 4. The CDR3 has 15 amino acids. This CDR3 is CASSVAGGIYNEQFF. DNA of the CDR3: TGCGCCAGCAGCGTAGCGGGAGGAATCTACAATGAGCAGTTCTTC.

The sample holds a few counts of this clonotype. The V and J genes are TRBV7-2 and TRBJ2-7, with D possibly being TRBD1 (5 bases). The CDR3 length is 14 residues. The germline gives CDR1 SGHTA, CDR2 FQGNSA. V lost 5 bases and J 3 bases, leaving 14 bases between the germline ends. CDR3 region: CASSTQAGNYEQYF. The CDR3, as DNA: TGTGCCAGCAGCACCCAGGCAGGGAACTACGAGCAGTACTTC.

The chain has TRBV5-1 and TRBJ1-6; D remains ambiguous. V gave up 0 bases and J gave up 10 bases, with 23 bases separating them. The CDR3 sequence is 18 residues long. In germline, CDR1 is SGHRS, CDR2 YFSETQ. In DNA, the CDR3 is TGCGCCAGCAGCTTGGCAGGCATAACACCCACGGGAGGATCACCCCTCCACTTT. This gives the protein CASSLAGITPTGGSPLHF.

The rearrangement uses TRBV6-2 or TRBV6-3 and TRBJ1-5, with D perhaps matching TRBD1 (5 bases). The V end was cut by 2 bases, the J end by 11 bases, with 10 bases between. This CDR3 spans 12 amino acids. Germline V CDR1 and CDR2: MNHEY, SVGEGT. The CDR3 coding sequence is TGTGCCAGCAGTTACGTTGTGGGGGCCCAGCATTTT. Encoded protein: CASSYVVGAQHF.

The J gene is TRBJ2-7, the V gene TRBV12-3 or TRBV12-4; 7 nucleotides agree with TRBD2. The CDR3 contains 13 residues. The V and J ends lost 6 bases and 2 bases, in that order; junction bases with no gene match: 4. In nucleotides, the CDR3 is TGTGCCAGCAGGACTAGCAGCACCTACGAGCAGTACTTC. Translated, it gives CASRTSSTYEQYF.

This clonotype was picked up a small number of times. The rearrangement joins TRBV7-2 to TRBJ2-7, with D possibly TRBD1 on 5 matching bases. The germline V gene has CDR1 SGHTA and CDR2 FQGNSA. Between the trimmed V and J ends, which lost 2 bases and 5 bases, there was a span of 10 bases. The CDR3 is 13 amino acids. In nucleotides, the CDR3 is TGTGCCAGCAGCTTATTAGGGGTTGACGAGCAGTACTTC. Residues: CASSLLGVDEQYF. The complete variable domain, with remaining parts taken from reference TRBV7-2 and TRBJ2-7, reads GAGVSQSPSNKVTEKGKDVELRCDPISGHTALYWYRQSLGQGLEFLIYFQGNSAPDKSGLPSDRFSAERTGGSVSTLTIQRTQQEDSAVYLCASSLLGVDEQYFGPGTRLTVT.